This entry is about one T cell receptor (beta chain). This entry comes from a study of T cells after yellow fever vaccination. The CDR3 loop spans 14 amino acids. Germline V gene sequence: CDR1 LGHDT, CDR2 YNNKEL (reference sequence). V shed 6 bases and J shed 3 bases, with 12 bases lying between them. TCRdb recomputed calls from the 5' RACE reads with MiXCR, one row per CDR3 protein. The repertoire holds roughly 62,000 distinct CDR3 sequences, with around 7% as singletons. The chain combines TRBV3-1 with TRBJ2-1; D may be TRBD1 or TRBD2 (5 bases each). The specimen was CD8+ T cells sorted from PBMCs, collected on the day of the first yellow fever vaccination. This TCR derives from a man aged 18 to 35 who received the YFV17D yellow fever vaccine. DNA of the CDR3: TGTGCCAGCAGGAGGGGTTCGGGCTACAATGAGCAGTTCTTC. Amino acids: CASRRGSGYNEQFF.